This passage covers 20 T cell receptor beta chains from one sample sequenced in a study of Graves' ophthalmopathy and Graves' hyperthyroidism. Beta-chain TCR CDR3 regions were amplified from RNA transcripts. RT-PCR in the first round used HTBI primers; a second-round multiplex PCR followed. One entry per CDR3 protein, called by TCRdb with MiXCR from the multiplex PCR reads. The sample records hundreds of thousands of distinct CDR3 sequences, approximately 21% being singletons. Sample: peripheral blood. Receptor source: a woman between 18 and 30 years old with stable Graves' hyperthyroidism. Some clones in this sample may be carry-over from other donors' samples.

This clonotype was recorded a few times. The rearrangement joins TRBV5-1 to TRBJ2-2; 7 nucleotides match TRBD1. The CDR3 length is 15 residues. The J segment lost 1 base and the V segment lost 7 bases, leaving 7 bases of the junction unmatched. Germline V lookup: CDR1 SGHRS, CDR2 YFSETQ. DNA of the CDR3: TGCGCCAGCGAGCCGGGACAGAGGAACACCGGGGAGCTGTTTTTT. Its translation: CASEPGQRNTGELFF.

This clonotype was counted between two and nine times. J is TRBJ2-7 and V is TRBV6-1; 10 bases align to TRBD1. V was clipped by 5 bases and J by 11 bases; unmatched bases: 9. Germline-derived CDR1 and CDR2 are MNHNS and SASEGT. This CDR3 contains 13 residues. The CDR3 sequence: CASSQTGGGWEYF. The DNA for the CDR3 is TGTGCCAGCAGTCAGACAGGGGGCGGTTGGGAGTACTTC.

In this sample, this clonotype turned up a few times. The V gene is TRBV7-8, the J gene TRBJ1-5, with D hard to call. The CDR3 loop spans 16 amino acids. Germline V lookup: CDR1 SGHVS, CDR2 FQNEAQ. Trimming stripped 1 base from V and 4 bases from J, with 14 bases between. CDR3 nucleotide sequence: TGTGCCAGCAGCTTAGGGGAAATCAGCACTAATCAGCCCCAGCATTTT. Amino acid sequence: CASSLGEISTNQPQHF.

This clonotype has more than one count but fewer than ten. This rearrangement joins TRBV28 to TRBJ2-5; 11 bases are shared with TRBD1. CDR3 length: 14 amino acids. CDR1 and CDR2 from the germline V gene are MDHEN and SYDVKM. Trimming cost V 8 bases and J 4 bases; bases outside gene matches: 6. The CDR3 DNA sequence: TGTGCCAGCTCTGGACAGGGGGCAGTAGAGACCCAGTACTTC. Translation: CASSGQGAVETQYF.

There are a few counts of this clonotype. The J gene is TRBJ2-7, the V gene TRBV12-3 or TRBV12-4, with 8 bases that match TRBD2. The ends lost 6 bases at V and 9 bases at J; junction bases unmatched: 19. The CDR3 covers 16 residues. The CDR3 region is CASSRGQIAGPGGQYF. Here the CDR3 DNA reads TGTGCCAGCAGCCGCGGGCAGATAGCGGGGCCTGGGGGGCAGTACTTC.

There are many counts of this clonotype. The J gene is TRBJ1-2, the V gene TRBV6-1, with TRBD1 identical over 7 bases. CDR3 length equals 12 residues. The V segment lost 6 bases and the J segment 2 bases; nucleotides outside the gene matches: 0. The germline V gene encodes CDR1 MNHNS and CDR2 SASEGT. The CDR3 sequence is CASRGQNYGYTF. The CDR3 coding sequence is TGTGCCAGCAGGGGACAGAACTATGGCTACACCTTC.

In its sample, this clonotype was seen a few times. The chain uses TRBV28 and TRBJ1-2; TRBD1 agrees at 8 bases. V lost 6 bases and J lost 4; bases outside the gene matches: 13. Germline CDR1 is MDHEN and CDR2 is SYDVKM. This CDR3 is 16 amino acids long. The CDR3 here is CASRRTGFGYSYGYTF. CDR3 DNA sequence: TGTGCCAGCAGACGGACAGGGTTTGGGTATAGCTATGGCTACACCTTC.

The J gene is TRBJ1-6, the V gene TRBV19, with TRBD1 matching 10 bases. Germline values: CDR1 LNHDA, CDR2 SQIVND (reference sequence). The CDR3 covers 15 residues. The V gene end was trimmed by 5 bases and the J gene end by 6 bases; junction bases not matched to a gene: 4. As DNA, the CDR3 is TGTGCCAGTAGTGAGACAGGGGGCATTAATTCACCCCTCCACTTT. Amino acid sequence: CASSETGGINSPLHF.

The rearrangement links TRBV12-3 or TRBV12-4 to TRBJ1-3, with D perhaps matching TRBD1 (5 bases). This CDR3 is built from 14 residues. V was clipped by 7 bases and J by 5 bases, with 15 bases between them. The CDR3 DNA sequence: TGTGCCAGCAAGGGACGGCTTAAGCGAAACACCATATATTTT. It encodes CASKGRLKRNTIYF.

This clonotype was seen a handful of times. A junction end diverges from the germline sequence, so it may reflect a read error. The chain carries TRBV30 and TRBJ1-5; D is undetermined. The CDR3 is made up of 13 amino acids. Per germline, CDR1 GTSNPN and CDR2 SVGIG (reference sequence). CDR3 amino acids: CAWSPTPNQPRHF. The CDR3 DNA sequence: TGTGCCTGGAGTCCCACCCCCAATCAGCCCCGGCATTTT. The whole variable domain, remainder taken from reference TRBV30 and TRBJ1-5, is SQTIHQWPATLVQPVGSPLSLECTVEGTSNPNLYWYRQAAGRGLQLLFYSVGIGQISSEVPQNLSASRPQDRQFILSSKKLLLSDSGFYLCAWSPTPNQPRHFGDGTRLSIL.

In this sample, this clonotype turned up a few times. The chain carries TRBV5-1 and TRBJ2-5, with D tentatively TRBD2 (6 bases). There are 16 residues in the CDR3. V gave up 7 bases and J gave up 2 bases, with 21 bases separating them. Germline loops: CDR1 SGHRS, CDR2 YFSETQ. The CDR3 region has the DNA TGCGCCAGCGGTCGCCGGGCCGCGGGACCGCAAGAGACCCAGTACTTC. Translation: CASGRRAAGPQETQYF.

This clonotype was seen at least ten times. V and J are TRBV20-1 and TRBJ2-2, with 7 bases identical to TRBD1. V dropped 5 bases and J dropped 8; count of bases not matched to a gene: 14. In germline, CDR1 is DFQATT, CDR2 SNEGSKA (reference sequence). This CDR3 spans 15 amino acids. CDR3 sequence reads: CSAASGTAIEGELFF. The DNA for the CDR3 is TGCAGTGCTGCCTCGGGGACAGCCATTGAGGGGGAGCTGTTTTTT.

V gene TRBV6-1 combines with J gene TRBJ2-2, with D hard to call. The CDR3 is 13 amino acids. From germline, CDR1 is MNHNS and CDR2 SASEGT. V lost 6 bases and J 4 bases, leaving 9 bases between the germline ends. Here the CDR3 DNA reads TGTGCCAGCAGCTTTCCGATCACCGGGGAGCTGTTTTTT. Amino acid sequence: CASSFPITGELFF.

This clonotype turned up a few times. The V gene is TRBV20-1, the J gene TRBJ2-2, with D possibly matching TRBD1 (6 bases). The ends were cut back, 3 bases at V and 7 bases at J, with 15 bases in the middle. Germline V gene lookup returns CDR1 DFQATT and CDR2 SNEGSKA (reference sequence). The CDR3 extends over 14 amino acids. Here the CDR3 reads CSARDRQNLGELFF. CDR3 DNA: TGCAGTGCTAGGGACAGACAAAACCTCGGGGAGCTGTTTTTT.

DNA of the CDR3: TGTGCCAGCAGCTTACAGGGGTATGCGTTACCCCTCCACTTT. Translation gives CASSLQGYALPLHF. The V and J genes are TRBV5-4 and TRBJ1-6; 7 bases map to TRBD1. Losses at the gene ends were 2 bases for V and 12 bases for J; bases not matched to a gene: 8. This CDR3 has 14 amino acids. Germline CDR1 reads SGHNT; CDR2 reads YYREEE (reference sequence).

This clonotype was found a few times. The chain carries TRBV10-3 and TRBJ2-5, with 12 bases that match TRBD1. The germline gives CDR1 ENHRY, CDR2 SYGVKD. Trimming cost V 6 bases and J 5 bases; bases outside gene matches: 4. The CDR3 is 14 amino acids. The CDR3 reads CAISTGTGGETQYF. The CDR3 DNA follows: TGTGCCATCAGCACCGGGACAGGGGGCGAGACCCAGTACTTC.

This clonotype was counted ten times or more. The chain has TRBV12-3 or TRBV12-4 and TRBJ1-3; 9 bases align to TRBD1. The CDR3 totals 18 residues. J lost 2 bases, V lost 2 bases, and 10 bases had no gene match. CDR3 bases: TGTGCCAGCAGTTTATCGGGGACAGGGTTTGTAGCTGGAAACACCATATATTTT. Amino acids: CASSLSGTGFVAGNTIYF.

This clonotype was detected ten times or more. This chain links TRBV7-2 with TRBJ2-5, with D possibly matching TRBD2 (6 bases). V was clipped by 2 bases and J by 1 base, with 8 bases between them. Per germline, CDR1 SGHTA and CDR2 FQGNSA. This CDR3 has 14 amino acids. CDR3 residues: CASSLLGGQETQYF. The CDR3 DNA reads as TGTGCCAGCAGCTTACTGGGGGGCCAAGAGACCCAGTACTTC.

This clonotype occurred many times. V and J are TRBV30 and TRBJ2-5, with D uncertain. The CDR3 runs 15 residues. With 0 bases removed from V and 1 base from J, the gap between germline ends came to 12 bases. Germline V lookup: CDR1 GTSNPN, CDR2 SVGIG (reference sequence). Here the CDR3 reads CAWSVLAPVQETQYF. CDR3 DNA sequence: TGTGCCTGGAGTGTTCTCGCACCGGTCCAAGAGACCCAGTACTTC.

This clonotype showed up many times. In DNA form, the CDR3 reads TGCAGCGTTGGAGGGGGGGCTCTCTCTGGAAACACCATATATTTT. This translates into CSVGGGALSGNTIYF. The chain carries TRBV29-1 and TRBJ1-3; D perhaps matches TRBD1 (6 bases). V was shortened by 4 bases and J by 0 bases, with 13 bases between the two germline ends. The germline V gene encodes CDR1 SQVTM and CDR2 ANQGSEA. The CDR3 runs to 15 residues.